Included here is one T cell receptor (beta chain) sequence, with context. This clonotype was picked up many times. No antigen is known for it. No much larger clonotype is one base removed from it; base qualities were not supplied. These data are taken from a study of T cells after yellow fever vaccination (dated by TCRdb to the late 2010s). As for the study more broadly: Libraries from fractions with low cell numbers were prepared with the SMART-Seq v4 Ultra Low Input RNA kit. To track T-cell clones before and after primary and booster YFV17D yellow fever vaccination, bulk TCR alpha and beta repertoires were sequenced longitudinally. The cohort comprised two healthy male donors, one aged 18 to 29 and one aged 30 to 39 years. Bulk PBMC replicates and cell subsets were isolated from blood drawn at multiple timepoints before and after both primary and secondary immunization. What the study reported, not specific to this receptor: Because the study included only a couple of donors, the extent to which the findings can be generalized is limited. Most clones expanded after primary vaccination (around 96% of CD4 and around 89% of CD8) were re-detected after the booster, suggesting that broad memory maintenance occurred. Computational filtering was required because FACS-sorted repertoires could contain abundant contaminating clonotypes from the bulk population. Compared with the primary T-cell response, the secondary T-cell response was weaker but faster, peaking on day 5 rather than day 15. A small fraction of clonotypes showed up in both the CD4 and CD8 compartments, probably as a result of convergent recombination.

The sample's treatment or condition label is to be understood as: live attenuated yellow fever vaccine strain. PBMCs were isolated from peripheral blood using a standard Ficoll-Paque protocol. Dynabeads CD4 and CD8 positive selection kits were used to isolate the CD4 and CD8 T-cell fractions. TriZol was used to extract RNA from bulk PBMCs, CD4 and CD8 fractions, and dextramer-positive and dextramer-negative fractions. Synthesis of TCR cDNA relied on 5'RACE template switching, a step that introduced a universal primer site along with unique molecular identifiers. Priming of cDNA synthesis was performed from both the TCR alpha and TCR beta constant segments. Library amplification used two PCR steps, and the second PCR step added sample barcodes and sequencing adapters. Sequencing of libraries was done on Illumina HiSeq 2500 (2x100 bp) or NovaSeq (2x150 bp). The study's processing was this. MIGEC handled demultiplexing of reads and collapsing into UMI consensus sequences, while MiXCR performed V(D)J alignment. Using edgeR on replicate PBMC samples, clonotypes were called vaccine-responding if FDR was below 0.01 and the log2 fold change was above 5 up to day 15. Bulk clonotypes were assigned CD4 or CD8 identity according to which sequenced CD4 or CD8 repertoire held them at higher abundance. TCRdb itself trimmed the public reads at Q25 with fastp, ran MiXCR and retained productive beta chains. Each CDR3 protein gets just one entry, which takes the most common genes and DNA from the rows behind it. TCRdb's processing, not the authors' own work, is the source of the V and J calls. The table for this sample lists some 30,000 distinct CDR3 sequences; 4.4% of them were counted only once. Roughly half of the sample is held by the ten biggest clonotypes.

As encoded in the germline V gene (reference sequence), CDR1 is LNHNV while CDR2 is YYDKDF. V is cut by 8 bases and J by 5 bases, and the space between the germline ends is 14 bases. The CDR3, cysteine through phenylalanine, is 13 amino acids long. Just the 39-base CDR3 DNA is kept, in frame starting at base 1. The source is a man aged 25-40 years who received the YFV17D yellow fever vaccine. The chain was built from TRBV15 and TRBJ2-3, with a weak D call of TRBD1 (6 bases match). The sequenced sample was CD8+ T cells sorted from PBMCs, obtained 5 days after the yellow fever booster vaccination. The CDR3 is CATRPRGGDTQYF. In nucleotides, the sequence is TGTGCCACCCGCCCGAGAGGGGGAGATACGCAGTATTTT. The full variable domain, with segments outside the CDR3 supplied by the reference TRBV15 and TRBJ2-3 proteins, appears as DAMVIQNPRYQVTQFGKPVTLSCSQTLNHNVMYWYQQKSSQAPKLLFHYYDKDFNNEADTPDNFQSRRPNTSFCFLDIRSPGLGDTAMYLCATRPRGGDTQYFGPGTRLTVL.